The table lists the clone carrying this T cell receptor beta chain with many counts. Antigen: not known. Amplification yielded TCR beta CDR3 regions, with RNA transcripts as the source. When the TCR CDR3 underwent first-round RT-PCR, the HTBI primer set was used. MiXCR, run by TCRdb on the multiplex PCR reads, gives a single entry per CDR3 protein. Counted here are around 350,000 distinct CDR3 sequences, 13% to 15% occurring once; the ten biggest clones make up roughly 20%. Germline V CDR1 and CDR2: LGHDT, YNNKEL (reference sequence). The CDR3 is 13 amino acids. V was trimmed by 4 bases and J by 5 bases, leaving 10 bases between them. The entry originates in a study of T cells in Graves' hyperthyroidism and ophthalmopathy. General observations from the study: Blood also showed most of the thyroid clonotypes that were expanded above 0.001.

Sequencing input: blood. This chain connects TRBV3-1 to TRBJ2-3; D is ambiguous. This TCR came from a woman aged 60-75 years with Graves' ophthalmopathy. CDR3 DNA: TGTGCCAGCAGCCGGACGCTGAGAGATACGCAGTATTTT. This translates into CASSRTLRDTQYF.